The rows below give T cell receptor beta chains drawn from one sample of a study of cytotoxic CD8 clonotypes in ibrutinib-treated CLL. The method was immunoSEQ multiplex PCR; TCRdb's version includes in-frame clones alone and lacks a portion of them. The table lists 150,000 to 200,000 clones, 88% of them singletons. Specimen: PBMCs, collected at disease progression, from a patient treated with ibrutinib. All receptors come from a human donor with chronic lymphocytic leukemia. Both conserved end residues are part of each CDR3. D genes are given only for firm matches. Not all rows give a size; the values are once, few, many and, for expanded clones, a class.

-	TRBV30	TRBJ2-7	-	TGTGCCTGGACAGGGGTTGGCGAGCAGTACTTC	CAWTGVGEQYF
TRBD1	TRBV7-2	TRBJ1-5	-	TGTGCCAGCAGTTTAGGGACAGCGAAGGGAGAGCCCCAGCATTTT	CASSLGTAKGEPQHF
TRBD1	TRBV28	TRBJ1-1	-	TGTGCCAGCAGTTCCCACAGGGGAGCTTTCTTT	CASSSHRGAFF
TRBD1	TRBV6-5	TRBJ1-2	-	TGTGCCAGCAACGAACAGGGGACGTATGGCTACACCTTC	CASNEQGTYGYTF
-	TRBV19	TRBJ1-1	-	TGTGCCAGTAGTATGGGGATGAGAATGAACACTGAAGCTTTCTTT	CASSMGMRMNTEAFF
TRBD1	TRBV10-3	TRBJ2-1	-	TGTGCCATCAGTGGGGCGACAGGGGCCTACAATGAGCAGTTCTTC	CAISGATGAYNEQFF
-	TRBV5-1	TRBJ2-7	-	TGCGCCAGCAGCTTGGCCGGGGCCCCCGAGCAGTACTTC	CASSLAGAPEQYF
-	TRBV7-2	TRBJ2-3	-	TGTGCCAGCAGCTCCTCCGGGGGGGGGACAGTTAGCACAGATACGCAGTATTTT	CASSSSGGGTVSTDTQYF
-	TRBV6-1	TRBJ1-2	-	TGTGCCAGCAGTCTAAGGACCGTGAACTATGGCTACACCTTC	CASSLRTVNYGYTF
TRBD1	TRBV30	TRBJ1-2	-	TGTGCCTTTACCCAATCAGGGGGCGCCTACTATGGCTACACCTTC	CAFTQSGGAYYGYTF
-	TRBV27	TRBJ1-4	-	TGTGCCAGCAGTTTCAGGGTAGGGGAAAAACTGTTTTTT	CASSFRVGEKLFF
-	TRBV7-3	TRBJ1-1	-	TGTGCCAGCAGCCGGTCGGCGCGAGAGACTGAAGCTTTCTTT	CASSRSARETEAFF
TRBD1	TRBV6-1	TRBJ1-2	few	TGTGCCAGCAGTGAGCCAGGGGGCGCTAACTATGGCTACACCTTC	CASSEPGGANYGYTF
-	TRBV4-3	TRBJ2-3	-	TGCGCCAGCAGCCAAGAATTCGGCGGGCCCGCCCCCCCAGATACGCAGTATTTT	CASSQEFGGPAPPDTQYF
TRBD2	TRBV19	TRBJ2-7	-	TGTGCCAGTAGGTCCGGGACTAGCGGAGGCTACGAGCAGTACTTC	CASRSGTSGGYEQYF
TRBD1	TRBV6-8	TRBJ1-2	once	TGTGCCAGCATACCCGGGACAGCGGATGGCTACACCTTC	CASIPGTADGYTF
-	TRBV5-1	TRBJ1-1	-	TGCGCCAGCAGCTTGGGTTTCGGACAGCTCACTGAAGCTTTCTTT	CASSLGFGQLTEAFF
-	TRBV2	TRBJ1-1	once	TGTGCCAGCAGTGAAGCCCGTCAGTCTGAAGCTTTCTTT	CASSEARQSEAFF
-	TRBV7-7	TRBJ2-1	-	TGTGCTAGCAGCTTAACTAACGCTGGGTACAATGAGCAGTTCTTC	CASSLTNAGYNEQFF
-	TRBV18	TRBJ2-6	-	TGTGCCAGCTCACCCATTGATAGCTCTGGGGCCAACGTCCTGACTTTC	CASSPIDSSGANVLTF
TRBD2	TRBV7-2	TRBJ2-1	once	TGTGCCAGCAGCGGACTAGAAAAGACTGAGCAGTTCTTC	CASSGLEKTEQFF
-	TRBV28	TRBJ2-2	-	TGTGCCAGCAGTTTGTCCGGCAGGGTAGGGACCGGGGAGCTGTTTTTT	CASSLSGRVGTGELFF
-	TRBV4-1	TRBJ2-7	-	TGCGCCAGCAGCCAAGAAATGGACGTCTACGAGCAGTACTTC	CASSQEMDVYEQYF
TRBD2	TRBV9	TRBJ2-2	once	TGTGCCAGCAGCGTAGCACTAGCGGGGATGAACACCGGGGAGCTGTTTTTT	CASSVALAGMNTGELFF
TRBD1	TRBV4-1	TRBJ2-2	-	TGCGCCAGCAGCCAGGGACAGGGGGCAACCGGGGAGCTGTTTTTT	CASSQGQGATGELFF
TRBD2	TRBV19	TRBJ2-1	-	TGTGCCAGTAGCCCGCTGGGAACTAGCGGGAGTGTTGAGCAGTTCTTC	CASSPLGTSGSVEQFF
-	TRBV7-9	TRBJ2-1	-	TGTGCCAGCAGCTTCGGACAGACCGACGATGAGCAGTTCTTC	CASSFGQTDDEQFF
-	TRBV6-5	TRBJ1-4	-	TGTGCCAGCAGAAGCGAAGGGGGACTGTTTTTT	CASRSEGGLFF
TRBD1	TRBV7-8	TRBJ1-3	-	TGTGCCAGCAGCCAGGGGGGACAGGGTAAATTCTCTGGAAACACCATATATTTT	CASSQGGQGKFSGNTIYF
TRBD1	TRBV7-3	TRBJ2-7	-	TGTGCCAGCACCCGGACAGGGTTTTTAGTCGAGCAGTACTTC	CASTRTGFLVEQYF
TRBD2	TRBV9	TRBJ2-1	-	TGTGCCAGCAGCGTAGGTAGCGGGCTTTACAATGAGCAGTTCTTC	CASSVGSGLYNEQFF
-	TRBV11-2	TRBJ2-7	-	TGTGCCAGCAGCTTCGGAACGGGGGGCCTTAGTTCCTACGAGCAGTACTTC	CASSFGTGGLSSYEQYF
-	TRBV7-9	TRBJ1-4	-	TGTGCCAGCAGCTTAGGCAGGGGAAAACTGTTTTTT	CASSLGRGKLFF
-	TRBV19	TRBJ2-3	-	TGTGCCAGTAGTATCGAATCGCGACTCTGGGATACGCAGTATTTT	CASSIESRLWDTQYF